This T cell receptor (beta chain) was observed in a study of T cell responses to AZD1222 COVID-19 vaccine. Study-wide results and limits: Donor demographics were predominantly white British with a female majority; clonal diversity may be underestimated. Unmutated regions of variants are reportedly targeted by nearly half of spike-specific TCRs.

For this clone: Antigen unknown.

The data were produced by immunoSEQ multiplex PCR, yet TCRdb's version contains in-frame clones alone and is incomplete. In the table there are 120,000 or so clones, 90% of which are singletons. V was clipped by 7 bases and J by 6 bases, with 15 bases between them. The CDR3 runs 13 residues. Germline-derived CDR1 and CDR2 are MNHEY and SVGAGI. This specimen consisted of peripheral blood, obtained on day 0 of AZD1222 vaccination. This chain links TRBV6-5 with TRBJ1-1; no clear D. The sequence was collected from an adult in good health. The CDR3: CASMLEGSAEAFF. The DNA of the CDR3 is TGTGCCAGCATGTTGGAGGGTAGCGCTGAAGCTTTCTTT.